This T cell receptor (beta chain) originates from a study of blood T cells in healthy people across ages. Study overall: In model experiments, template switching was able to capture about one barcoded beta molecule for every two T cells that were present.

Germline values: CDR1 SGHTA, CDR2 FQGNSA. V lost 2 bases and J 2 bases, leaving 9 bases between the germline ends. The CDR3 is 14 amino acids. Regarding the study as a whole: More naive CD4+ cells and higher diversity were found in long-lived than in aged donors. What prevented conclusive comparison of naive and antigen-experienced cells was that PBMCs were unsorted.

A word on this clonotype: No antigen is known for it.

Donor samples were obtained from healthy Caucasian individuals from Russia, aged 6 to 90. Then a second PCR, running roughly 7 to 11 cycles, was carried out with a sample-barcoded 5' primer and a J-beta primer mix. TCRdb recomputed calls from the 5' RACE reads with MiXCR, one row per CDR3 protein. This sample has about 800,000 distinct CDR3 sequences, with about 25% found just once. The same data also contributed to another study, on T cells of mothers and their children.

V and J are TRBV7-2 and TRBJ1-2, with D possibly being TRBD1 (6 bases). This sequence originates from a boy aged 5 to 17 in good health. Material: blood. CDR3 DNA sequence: TGTGCCAGCAGCTTAACCCAGGGGAACTATGGCTACACCTTC. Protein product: CASSLTQGNYGYTF. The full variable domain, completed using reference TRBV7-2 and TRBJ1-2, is GAGVSQSPSNKVTEKGKDVELRCDPISGHTALYWYRQSLGQGLEFLIYFQGNSAPDKSGLPSDRFSAERTGGSVSTLTIQRTQQEDSAVYLCASSLTQGNYGYTFGSGTRLTVV.